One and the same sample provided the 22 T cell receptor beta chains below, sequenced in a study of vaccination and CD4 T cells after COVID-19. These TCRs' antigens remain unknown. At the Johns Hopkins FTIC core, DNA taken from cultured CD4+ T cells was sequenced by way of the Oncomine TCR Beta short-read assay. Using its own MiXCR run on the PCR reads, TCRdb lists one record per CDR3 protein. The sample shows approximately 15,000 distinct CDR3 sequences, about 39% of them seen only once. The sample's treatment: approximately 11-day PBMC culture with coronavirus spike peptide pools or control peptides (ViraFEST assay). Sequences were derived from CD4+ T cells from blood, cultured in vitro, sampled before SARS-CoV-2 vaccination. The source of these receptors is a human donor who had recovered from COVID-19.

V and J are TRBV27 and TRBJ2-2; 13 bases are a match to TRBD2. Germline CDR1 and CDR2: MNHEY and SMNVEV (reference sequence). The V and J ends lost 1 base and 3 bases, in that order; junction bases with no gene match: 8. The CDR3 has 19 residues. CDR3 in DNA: TGTGCCAGCAGTTTATATGGACTAGCGGGAGCGGCGGACACCGGGGAGCTGTTTTTT. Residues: CASSLYGLAGAADTGELFF.

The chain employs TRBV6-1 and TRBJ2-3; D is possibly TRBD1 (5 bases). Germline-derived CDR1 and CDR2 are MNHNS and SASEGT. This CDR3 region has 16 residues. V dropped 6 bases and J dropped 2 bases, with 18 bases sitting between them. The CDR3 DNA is TGTGCCAGCAGACAATCTTTTGGGGCAGTCACAGATACGCAGTATTTT. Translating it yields CASRQSFGAVTDTQYF.

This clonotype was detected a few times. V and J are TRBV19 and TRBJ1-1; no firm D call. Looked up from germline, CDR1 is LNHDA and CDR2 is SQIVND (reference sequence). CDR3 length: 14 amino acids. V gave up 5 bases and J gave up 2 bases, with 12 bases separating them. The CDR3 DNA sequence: TGTGCCAGTAGTGTTTCAAGAGTAAACACTGAAGCTTTCTTT. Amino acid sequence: CASSVSRVNTEAFF.

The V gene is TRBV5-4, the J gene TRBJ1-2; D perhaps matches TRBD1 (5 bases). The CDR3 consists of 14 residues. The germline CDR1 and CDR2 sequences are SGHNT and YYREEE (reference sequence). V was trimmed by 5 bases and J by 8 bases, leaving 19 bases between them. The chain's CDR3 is CASRVTGAPGGYTF. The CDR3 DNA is TGTGCCAGCAGGGTGACCGGGGCTCCTGGCGGCTACACCTTC.

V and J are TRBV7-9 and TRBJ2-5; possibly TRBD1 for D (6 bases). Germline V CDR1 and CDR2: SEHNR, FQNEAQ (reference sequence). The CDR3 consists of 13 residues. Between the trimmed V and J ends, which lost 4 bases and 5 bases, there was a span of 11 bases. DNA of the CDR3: TGTGCCAGCAGCTCCACAGGGCGCGAGACCCAGTACTTC. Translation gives CASSSTGRETQYF.

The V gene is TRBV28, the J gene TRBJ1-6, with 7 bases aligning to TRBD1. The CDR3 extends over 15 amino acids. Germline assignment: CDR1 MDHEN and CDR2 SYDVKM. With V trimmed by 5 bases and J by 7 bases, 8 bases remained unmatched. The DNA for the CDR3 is TGTGCCAGCAGTGGCACCGACAGGGTCAATTCACCCCTCCACTTT. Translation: CASSGTDRVNSPLHF.

This chain's CDR3 is CASSERLAGETQYF. CDR3 nucleotides: TGTGCCAGCAGTGAACGACTAGCGGGGGAGACCCAGTACTTC. The chain links TRBV2 to TRBJ2-5; 11 nucleotides agree with TRBD2. The CDR3 has 14 residues. V shed 2 bases and J 5 bases; nucleotides not matched to a gene: 1. The V gene's germline CDR1 is SNHLY and CDR2 FYNNEI.

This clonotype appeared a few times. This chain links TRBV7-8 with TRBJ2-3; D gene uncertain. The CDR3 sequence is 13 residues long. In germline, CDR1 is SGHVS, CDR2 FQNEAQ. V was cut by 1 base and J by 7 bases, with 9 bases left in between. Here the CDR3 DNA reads TGTGCCAGCAGCTTAGGTCCCCAAAATACGCAGTATTTT. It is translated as CASSLGPQNTQYF.

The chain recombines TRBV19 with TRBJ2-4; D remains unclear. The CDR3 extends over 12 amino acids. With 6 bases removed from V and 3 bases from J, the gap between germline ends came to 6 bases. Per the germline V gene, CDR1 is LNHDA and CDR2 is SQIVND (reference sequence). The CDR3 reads CASRGSKNIQYF. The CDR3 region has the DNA TGTGCCAGTAGGGGCAGCAAAAACATTCAGTACTTC.

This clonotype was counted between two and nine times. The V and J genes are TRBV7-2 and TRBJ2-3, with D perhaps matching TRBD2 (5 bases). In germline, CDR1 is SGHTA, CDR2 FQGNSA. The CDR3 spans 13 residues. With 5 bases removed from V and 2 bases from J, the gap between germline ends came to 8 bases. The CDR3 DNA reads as TGTGCCAGCAGCGGGAGAGTCACAGATACGCAGTATTTT. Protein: CASSGRVTDTQYF.

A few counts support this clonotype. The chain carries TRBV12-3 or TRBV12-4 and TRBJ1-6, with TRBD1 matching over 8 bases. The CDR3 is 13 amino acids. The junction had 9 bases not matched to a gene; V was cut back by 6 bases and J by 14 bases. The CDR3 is CASSPDRVPTLHF. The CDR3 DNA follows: TGTGCCAGCAGCCCGGACAGGGTCCCCACCCTCCACTTT.

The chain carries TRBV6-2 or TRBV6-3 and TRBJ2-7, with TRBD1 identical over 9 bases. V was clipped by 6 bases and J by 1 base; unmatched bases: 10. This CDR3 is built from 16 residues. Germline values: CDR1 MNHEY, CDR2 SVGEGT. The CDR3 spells CASSGTGTGKSYEQYF. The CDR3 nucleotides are TGTGCCAGCAGCGGTACCGGGACAGGGAAGTCCTACGAGCAGTACTTC.

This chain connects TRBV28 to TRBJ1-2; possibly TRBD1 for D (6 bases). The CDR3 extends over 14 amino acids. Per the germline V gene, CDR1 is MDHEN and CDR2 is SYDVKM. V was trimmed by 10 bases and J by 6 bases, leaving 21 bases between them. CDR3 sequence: CATTGQASWNGYTF. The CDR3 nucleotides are TGTGCCACCACAGGGCAGGCCAGTTGGAATGGCTACACCTTC.

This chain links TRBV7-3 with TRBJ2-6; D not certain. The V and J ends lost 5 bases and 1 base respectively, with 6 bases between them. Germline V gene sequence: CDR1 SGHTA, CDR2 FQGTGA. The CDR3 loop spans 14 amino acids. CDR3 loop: CASSLSSGANVLTF. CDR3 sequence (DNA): TGTGCCAGCAGCCTATCATCTGGGGCCAACGTCCTGACTTTC.

CDR3 DNA sequence: TGCGCCAGCAGCCAAGGAGGAGCGGGCTACACAGATACGCAGTATTTT. Residues: CASSQGGAGYTDTQYF. The chain couples TRBV4-3 to TRBJ2-3, with D tentatively TRBD2 (6 bases). This CDR3 is 16 amino acids long. Germline CDR1 LGHNA, CDR2 YSLEER. V lost 1 base to trimming and J lost 2 bases, with 13 bases between them.

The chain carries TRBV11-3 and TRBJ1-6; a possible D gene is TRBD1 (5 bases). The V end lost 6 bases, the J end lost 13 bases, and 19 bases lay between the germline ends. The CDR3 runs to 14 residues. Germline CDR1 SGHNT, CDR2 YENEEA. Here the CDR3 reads CASSLGPTTAPLHF. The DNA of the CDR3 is TGTGCCAGCAGTCTGGGACCGACTACGGCGCCCCTCCACTTT.

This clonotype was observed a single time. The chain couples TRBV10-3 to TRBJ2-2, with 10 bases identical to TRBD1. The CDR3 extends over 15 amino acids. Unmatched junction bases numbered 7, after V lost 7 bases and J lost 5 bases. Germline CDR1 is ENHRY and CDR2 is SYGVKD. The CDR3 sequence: CAITMDRGETGELFF. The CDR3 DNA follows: TGTGCCATCACCATGGACAGGGGGGAGACCGGGGAGCTGTTTTTT.

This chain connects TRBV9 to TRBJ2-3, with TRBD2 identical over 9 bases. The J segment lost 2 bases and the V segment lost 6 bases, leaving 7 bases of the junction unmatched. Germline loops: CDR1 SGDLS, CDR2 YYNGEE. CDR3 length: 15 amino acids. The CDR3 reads CASKSSGNPTDTQYF. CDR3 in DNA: TGTGCCAGCAAGTCTAGCGGGAACCCCACAGATACGCAGTATTTT.

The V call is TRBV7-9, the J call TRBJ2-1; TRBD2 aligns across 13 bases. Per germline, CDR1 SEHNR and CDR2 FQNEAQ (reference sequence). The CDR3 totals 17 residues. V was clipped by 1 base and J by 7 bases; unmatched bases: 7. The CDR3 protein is CASSLGGLAGVWNEQFF. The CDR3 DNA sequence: TGTGCCAGCAGCTTAGGTGGACTAGCGGGAGTTTGGAATGAGCAGTTCTTC. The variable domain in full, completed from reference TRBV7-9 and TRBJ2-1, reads DTGVSQNPRHKITKRGQNVTFRCDPISEHNRLYWYRQTLGQGPEFLTYFQNEAQLEKSRLLSDRFSAERPKGSFSTLEIQRTEQGDSAMYLCASSLGGLAGVWNEQFFGPGTRLTVL.

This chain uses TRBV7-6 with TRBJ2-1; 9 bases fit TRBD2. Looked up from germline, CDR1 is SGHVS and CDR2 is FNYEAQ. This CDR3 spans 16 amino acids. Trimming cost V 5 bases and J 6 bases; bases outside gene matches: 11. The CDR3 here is CASSGPGAGGPNEQFF. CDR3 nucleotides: TGTGCCAGCAGCGGGCCCGGGGCGGGGGGGCCCAATGAGCAGTTCTTC. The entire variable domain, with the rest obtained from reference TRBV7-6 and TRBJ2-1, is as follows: GAGVSQSPRYKVTKRGQDVALRCDPISGHVSLYWYRQALGQGPEFLTYFNYEAQQDKSGLPNDRFSAERPEGSISTLTIQRTEQRDSAMYRCASSGPGAGGPNEQFFGPGTRLTVL.

CDR3 DNA sequence: TGTGCCAGCGGACTAGCGGGGAACACCGGGGAGCTGTTTTTT. It is translated as CASGLAGNTGELFF. V is TRBV2 and J is TRBJ2-2; 11 bases match TRBD2. This CDR3 is 14 amino acids long. CDR1 is SNHLY and CDR2 is FYNNEI in the germline V gene. Losses at the gene ends were 8 bases for V and 1 base for J; bases not matched to a gene: 0.

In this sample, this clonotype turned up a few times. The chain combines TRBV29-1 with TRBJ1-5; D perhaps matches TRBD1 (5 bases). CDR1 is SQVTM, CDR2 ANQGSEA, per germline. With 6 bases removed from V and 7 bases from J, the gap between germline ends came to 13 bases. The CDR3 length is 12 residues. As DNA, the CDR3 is TGCAGCGTGGGGGAACGGAGACAGCCCCAGCATTTT. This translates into CSVGERRQPQHF.